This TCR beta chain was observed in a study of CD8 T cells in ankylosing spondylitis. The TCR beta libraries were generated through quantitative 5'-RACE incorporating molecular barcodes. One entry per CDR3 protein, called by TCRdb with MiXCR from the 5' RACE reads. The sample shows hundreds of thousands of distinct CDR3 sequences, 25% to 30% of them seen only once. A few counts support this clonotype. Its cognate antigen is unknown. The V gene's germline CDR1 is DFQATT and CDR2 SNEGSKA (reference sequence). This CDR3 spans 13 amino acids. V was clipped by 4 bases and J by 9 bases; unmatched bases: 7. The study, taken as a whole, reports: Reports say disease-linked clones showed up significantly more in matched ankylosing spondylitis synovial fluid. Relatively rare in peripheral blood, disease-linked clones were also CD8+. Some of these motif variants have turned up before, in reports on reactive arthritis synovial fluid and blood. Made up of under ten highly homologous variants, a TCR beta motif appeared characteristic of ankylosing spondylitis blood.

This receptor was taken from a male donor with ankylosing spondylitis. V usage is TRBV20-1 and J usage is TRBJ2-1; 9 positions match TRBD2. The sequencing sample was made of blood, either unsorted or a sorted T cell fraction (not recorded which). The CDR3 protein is CSAMSSGVLEQFF. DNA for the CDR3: TGCAGTGCTATGTCTAGCGGGGTGCTTGAGCAGTTCTTC.